Given below is one TCR beta chain in context. The repertoire was sequenced with immunoSEQ multiplex PCR; TCRdb's copy has only in-frame clones and lacks some. The table shows approximately 300,000 clones, with 86% occurring only once. The source of the sample is a study of blood T cell repertoires in COVID-19. V was pared by 1 base and J by 5 bases, with 6 bases between. From germline, CDR1 is SGHRS and CDR2 YFSETQ. The CDR3 contains 13 residues. The material sequenced was peripheral blood. The chain couples TRBV5-1 to TRBJ2-2; D gene uncertain. This TCR was sampled from a woman aged 45-65 years with acute or convalescent COVID-19. The CDR3 DNA follows: TGCGCCAGCAGCTTGCAACAGACCGGGGAGCTGTTTTTT. Its translation is CASSLQQTGELFF.